This T cell receptor beta chain was captured in a study of post-analysis software for immune sequencing data. Study at large: As for disease course, relapsing-remitting, secondary progressive and progressive-relapsing multiple sclerosis were all included. General observations from the study: TRBV5-6, TRBV5-1 and TRBV20-1 belonged to a set of about 5 TRBV segments that were more frequent in patients than controls. Multiple sclerosis patients showed significantly lower normalized Chao1 diversity than controls did.

The library was made from cDNA and included unique molecular identifiers. In TCRdb, the PCR reads were re-called with MiXCR into one record per CDR3 protein. In the table there are approximately 260,000 distinct CDR3 sequences, 36% of which are singletons. Germline V CDR1 and CDR2: SGHVS, FQNEAQ. V lost 3 bases to trimming and J lost 4 bases, with 8 bases between them. The CDR3 loop spans 13 amino acids. This clonotype was detected ten times or more. No antigen is known for it. This chain links TRBV7-8 with TRBJ2-3, with D hard to call. Specimen: blood. This clonotype was obtained from a girl aged 5 to 17 with multiple sclerosis. CDR3 sequence (DNA): TGTGCCAGCAGCTTGACGACCTCAGATACGCAGTATTTT. Translating it yields CASSLTTSDTQYF.